The 20 T cell receptor beta chains below all came from one sample that was sequenced in a study of T-cell memory formation after mild COVID-19. MiXCR, applied by TCRdb to the 5' RACE reads, yields one record per CDR3 protein. The repertoire holds approximately 410,000 distinct CDR3 sequences, with 20% to 30% as singletons. The sample taken for sequencing was PBMCs or a T cell subset sorted from them (not recorded which). The receptor set was obtained from an adult woman who had mild COVID-19 (a few samples of this study predate the infection). Cell type and time point are not known.

This clonotype was counted many times. The chain links TRBV12-3 or TRBV12-4 to TRBJ2-5; perhaps TRBD2 as D (5 bases). The CDR3 loop spans 13 amino acids. V dropped 6 bases and J dropped 9 bases, with 17 bases sitting between them. The CDR3 DNA reads as TGTGCCAGCAGAGATAGCGTTCTAGGGTCCCAGTACTTC. It is translated as CASRDSVLGSQYF.

The chain couples TRBV4-2 to TRBJ2-3; 10 bases match TRBD2. The CDR3 extends over 17 amino acids. J gave up 2 bases and V 0 bases, and 5 bases lay outside the gene matches. From germline, CDR1 is LGHNA and CDR2 YNFKEQ. The CDR3 nucleotides read TGTGCCAGCAGCCAAGAATTGACTAGCGGGTACACAGATACGCAGTATTTT. It translates to CASSQELTSGYTDTQYF.

The rearrangement links TRBV5-1 to TRBJ2-7, with D possibly TRBD2 on 5 matching bases. The germline V and J ends were trimmed by 0 bases and 2 bases, with 18 bases remaining between them. This CDR3 contains 17 residues. The germline V gene encodes CDR1 SGHRS and CDR2 YFSETQ. CDR3 DNA sequence: TGCGCCAGCAGCTTGGAATTAGGCACAGACTATACCTACGAGCAGTACTTC. Protein: CASSLELGTDYTYEQYF.

The V gene is TRBV20-1, the J gene TRBJ1-5; 8 bases line up with TRBD1. The CDR3 is made up of 14 amino acids. J gave up 6 bases and V 2 bases, and 6 bases lay outside the gene matches. Germline V CDR1 and CDR2: DFQATT, SNEGSKA (reference sequence). CDR3 bases: TGCAGTGCTAGACCCCCGCAGGGGGCTCAGCCCCAGCATTTT. Its translation is CSARPPQGAQPQHF.

A few counts support this clonotype. This rearrangement joins TRBV5-6 to TRBJ2-1; 11 bases align to TRBD2. The ends lost 9 bases at V and 5 bases at J; junction bases unmatched: 4. The CDR3 has 13 amino acids. From germline, CDR1 is SGHDT and CDR2 YYEEEE. The CDR3 sequence: CATGTSGNNEQFF. Here the CDR3 DNA reads TGTGCCACCGGGACTAGCGGCAACAATGAGCAGTTCTTC.

The V gene is TRBV12-3 or TRBV12-4, the J gene TRBJ2-3; no definite D call. This CDR3 has 14 amino acids. V was shortened by 6 bases and J by 5 bases, with 15 bases between the two germline ends. CDR3 in amino acids: CASSPEPTGDTQYF. CDR3 sequence (DNA): TGTGCCAGCAGCCCAGAACCGACGGGAGATACGCAGTATTTT.

J is TRBJ2-7 and V is TRBV6-5; 8 positions match TRBD1. Germline V gene lookup returns CDR1 MNHEY and CDR2 SVGAGI. V shed 8 bases, J shed 2 bases, and the junction held 11 bases outside the gene matches. The CDR3 loop spans 15 amino acids. The CDR3 loop is CASHNPGQATYEQYF. CDR3 DNA sequence: TGTGCCAGCCATAATCCGGGACAGGCCACCTACGAGCAGTACTTC.

This clonotype was counted a few times. The chain links TRBV29-1 to TRBJ1-2, with D possibly TRBD1 on 5 matching bases. Germline loops: CDR1 SQVTM, CDR2 ANQGSEA. The CDR3 consists of 14 residues. V was clipped by 7 bases and J by 0 bases, with 15 bases between them. Here the CDR3 reads CSAEGREANYGYTF. The DNA for the CDR3 is TGCAGCGCCGAGGGACGGGAAGCTAACTATGGCTACACCTTC.

This clonotype occurred a few times. The rearrangement joins TRBV12-3 or TRBV12-4 to TRBJ2-3; 14 nucleotides match TRBD2. With V trimmed by 3 bases and J by 2 bases, 1 base remained unmatched. CDR3 length: 16 residues. The CDR3 loop reads CASSLTSGGVTDTQYF. The CDR3 coding sequence is TGTGCCAGCAGTTTGACTAGCGGGGGGGTCACAGATACGCAGTATTTT.

V usage is TRBV14 and J usage is TRBJ1-2, with TRBD1 matching 9 bases. After removal of 4 bases from V and 6 bases from J, the junction contained 6 bases not matched to a gene. The CDR3 is made up of 14 amino acids. Germline CDR1 is SGHDN and CDR2 is FVKESK. The CDR3 sequence is CASSPGQGIDGYTF. The CDR3 DNA sequence: TGTGCCAGCAGCCCCGGACAGGGGATCGATGGCTACACCTTC.

The chain uses TRBV9 and TRBJ2-1; 11 bases line up with TRBD2. CDR1 and CDR2 from the germline V gene are SGDLS and YYNGEE. V gave up 6 bases and J gave up 7 bases; unmatched junction bases: 15. The CDR3 spans 17 residues. As DNA, the CDR3 is TGTGCCAGCACCCCAGGTTCCGCTAGCGGGAGGTTTAATGAGCAGTTCTTC. Translating gives CASTPGSASGRFNEQFF.

This clonotype was found a few times. This chain joins TRBV24-1 and TRBJ2-3; maybe TRBD2 (5 bases). CDR1 and CDR2 (germline): KGHDR, SFDVKD. V lost 1 base and J 4 bases, leaving 14 bases between the germline ends. This CDR3 contains 16 residues. The CDR3 loop is CATSDFRTSGADTQYF. In DNA form, the CDR3 reads TGTGCCACCAGTGATTTCCGTACTAGTGGGGCAGATACGCAGTATTTT.

There are a few counts of this clonotype. This chain joins TRBV13 and TRBJ2-4; D is unresolved. The CDR3 runs 16 residues. V shed 4 bases and J shed 7 bases, with 20 bases lying between them. From germline, CDR1 is PRHDT and CDR2 FYEKMQ (reference sequence). The CDR3 region has the DNA TGTGCCAGCAGCTCCAGAAAAAAACTCGGAAAGAACATTCAGTACTTC. It codes for CASSSRKKLGKNIQYF.

The table lists this clonotype with many counts. The chain recombines TRBV27 with TRBJ1-1; no definite D call. The CDR3 contains 16 residues. The V end lost 0 bases, the J end lost 6 bases, and 17 bases lay between the germline ends. The germline V gene encodes CDR1 MNHEY and CDR2 SMNVEV (reference sequence). CDR3 in DNA: TGTGCCAGCAGTTTATCCCCGACGTTCATTTACCCTGAAGCTTTCTTT. As protein: CASSLSPTFIYPEAFF.

V gene TRBV12-3 or TRBV12-4 combines with J gene TRBJ1-5, with a possible D match to TRBD1 (5 bases). CDR3 size: 16 residues. V was pared by 7 bases and J by 0 bases, with 16 bases between. The CDR3 protein is CASKEQAPYSNQPQHF. Written as DNA, the CDR3 is TGTGCCAGCAAAGAACAGGCACCATATAGCAATCAGCCCCAGCATTTT.

The rearrangement links TRBV23-1 to TRBJ2-2; no firm D call. TRBV23-1 is placed among ORFs of uncertain function. CDR3 length: 15 amino acids. V shed 4 bases and J shed 1 base, with 10 bases lying between them. CDR3 nucleotides: TGCGCCAGCAGTCTTTGGTTAAGGAACACCGGGGAGCTGTTTTTT. Residues: CASSLWLRNTGELFF.

The rearrangement uses TRBV6-5 and TRBJ1-4; D perhaps matches TRBD1 (6 bases). With 5 bases removed from V and 7 bases from J, the gap between germline ends came to 14 bases. Germline-derived CDR1 and CDR2 are MNHEY and SVGAGI. The CDR3 loop spans 14 amino acids. CDR3 nucleotides: TGTGCCAGCAGTGTACAGGGAGGGGGTGAAAAACTGTTTTTT. Amino acid sequence: CASSVQGGGEKLFF.

This clonotype showed up just a few times. This chain connects TRBV11-3 to TRBJ2-7, with 8 positions matching TRBD1. CDR1 SGHNT and CDR2 YENEEA come from the germline V gene. The CDR3 runs 15 residues. Trimming took 5 bases from V and 2 from J; bases not matched to a gene: 8. CDR3 amino acids: CASSGQGPRTYEQYF. CDR3 DNA: TGTGCCAGCAGCGGACAGGGTCCGAGGACCTACGAGCAGTACTTC. Based on the CDR3 plus reference TRBV11-3 and TRBJ2-7, the full variable domain is EAGVVQSPRYKIIEKKQPVAFWCNPISGHNTLYWYLQNLGQGPELLIRYENEEAVDDSQLPKDRFSAERLKGVDSTLKIQPAELGDSAVYLCASSGQGPRTYEQYFGPGTRLTVT.

The sample holds a few counts of this clonotype. CDR3 sequence: CASSRGQSAGYTF. In DNA form, the CDR3 reads TGTGCCAGCAGCCGGGGACAGTCGGCTGGCTACACCTTC. This rearrangement joins TRBV6-5 to TRBJ1-2, with TRBD1 matching over 7 bases. Germline CDR1 is MNHEY and CDR2 is SVGAGI. V shed 6 bases, J shed 7 bases, and the junction held 8 bases outside the gene matches. This CDR3 region has 13 residues.

The gene calls are TRBV5-1 and TRBJ2-7; TRBD1 matches at 8 bases. The CDR3 length is 15 residues. V gave up 2 bases and J gave up 4 bases; unmatched junction bases: 8. Germline assignment: CDR1 SGHRS and CDR2 YFSETQ. The CDR3 protein is CASSFGDRGMYEQYF. The CDR3 coding sequence is TGCGCCAGCAGCTTCGGCGACAGGGGAATGTACGAGCAGTACTTC.